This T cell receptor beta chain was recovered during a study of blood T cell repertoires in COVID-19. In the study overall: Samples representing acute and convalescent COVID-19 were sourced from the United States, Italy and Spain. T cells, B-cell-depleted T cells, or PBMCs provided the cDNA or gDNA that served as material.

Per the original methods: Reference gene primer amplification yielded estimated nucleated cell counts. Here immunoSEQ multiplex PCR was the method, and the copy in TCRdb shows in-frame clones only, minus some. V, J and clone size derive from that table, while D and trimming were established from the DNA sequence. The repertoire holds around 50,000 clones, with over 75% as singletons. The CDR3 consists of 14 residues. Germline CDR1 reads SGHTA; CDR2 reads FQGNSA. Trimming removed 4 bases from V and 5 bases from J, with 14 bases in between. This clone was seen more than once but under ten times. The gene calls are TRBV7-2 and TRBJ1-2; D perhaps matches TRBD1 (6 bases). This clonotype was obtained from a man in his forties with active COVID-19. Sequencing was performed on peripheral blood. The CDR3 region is CASSSRGRGYGYTF. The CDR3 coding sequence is TGTGCCAGCAGCTCCAGGGGAAGAGGGTATGGCTACACCTTC.